This TCR beta chain came from a study of T cell responses to AZD1222 COVID-19 vaccine. The data were produced by immunoSEQ multiplex PCR, yet TCRdb's version contains in-frame clones alone and is incomplete. This table holds some 200,000 clones, almost 95% found once. This clone was detected once. Trimming pared 3 bases from V and 6 bases from J, leaving 6 bases between. Per the germline V gene, CDR1 is SEHNR and CDR2 is FQNEAQ (reference sequence). The CDR3 totals 13 residues. The material was peripheral blood, obtained on day 0 of AZD1222 vaccination. This TCR was sampled from an adult in good health. V and J are TRBV7-9 and TRBJ1-6; D is uncertain. The CDR3 spells CASSLGVNSPLHF. CDR3 nucleotides: TGTGCCAGCAGCTTGGGCGTTAATTCACCCCTCCACTTT.